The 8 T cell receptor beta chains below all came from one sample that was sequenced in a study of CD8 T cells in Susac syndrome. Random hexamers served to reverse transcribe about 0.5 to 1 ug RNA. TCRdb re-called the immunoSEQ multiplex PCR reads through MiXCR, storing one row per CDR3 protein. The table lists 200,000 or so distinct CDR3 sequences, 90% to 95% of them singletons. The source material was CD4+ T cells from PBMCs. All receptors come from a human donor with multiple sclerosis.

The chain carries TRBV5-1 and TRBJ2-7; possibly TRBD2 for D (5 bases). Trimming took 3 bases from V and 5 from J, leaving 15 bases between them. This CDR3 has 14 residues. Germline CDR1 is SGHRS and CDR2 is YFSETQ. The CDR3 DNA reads TGCGCCAGCAGCTCAAATAGCGTTACCCACGAGCAGTACTTC. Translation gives CASSSNSVTHEQYF.

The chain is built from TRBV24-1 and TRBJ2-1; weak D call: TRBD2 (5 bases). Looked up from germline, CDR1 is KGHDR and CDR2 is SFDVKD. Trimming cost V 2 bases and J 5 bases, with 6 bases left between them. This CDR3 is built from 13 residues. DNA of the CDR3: TGTGCCACCAGTGATTCCGGGGACAATGAGCAGTTCTTC. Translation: CATSDSGDNEQFF.

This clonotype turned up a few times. CDR3 sequence reads: CAWRKRDANEQFF. CDR3 in DNA: TGTGCCTGGAGAAAGCGGGACGCCAATGAGCAGTTCTTC. The rearrangement joins TRBV30 to TRBJ2-1, with 7 positions matching TRBD2. CDR3 length equals 13 residues. The germline gives CDR1 GTSNPN, CDR2 SVGIG (reference sequence). The V and J ends lost 3 bases and 6 bases, in that order; junction bases with no gene match: 5.

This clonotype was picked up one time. CDR3 region: CASSTTDNYGYTF. DNA for the CDR3: TGTGCCAGCAGTACCACGGACAACTATGGCTACACCTTC. The chain uses TRBV25-1 and TRBJ1-2, with D uncertain. CDR3 length: 13 residues. Per the germline V gene, CDR1 is MGHDK and CDR2 is SYGVNS. The V end was cut by 5 bases, the J end by 2 bases, with 9 bases between.

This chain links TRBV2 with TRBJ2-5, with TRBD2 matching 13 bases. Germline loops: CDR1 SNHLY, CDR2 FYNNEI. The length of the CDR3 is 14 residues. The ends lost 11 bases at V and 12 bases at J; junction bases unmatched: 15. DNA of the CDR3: TGTGCCGGGGGAGAAGAGGGACTAGCGGGGCCCGAGTACTTC. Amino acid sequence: CAGGEEGLAGPEYF.

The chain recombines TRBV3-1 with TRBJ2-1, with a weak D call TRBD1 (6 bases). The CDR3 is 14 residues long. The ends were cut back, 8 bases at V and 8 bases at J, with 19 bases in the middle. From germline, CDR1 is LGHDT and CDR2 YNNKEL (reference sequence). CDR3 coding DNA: TGTGCCAGCTCCGTTGGGGGCGCATCCCATGAGCAGTTCTTC. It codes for CASSVGGASHEQFF.

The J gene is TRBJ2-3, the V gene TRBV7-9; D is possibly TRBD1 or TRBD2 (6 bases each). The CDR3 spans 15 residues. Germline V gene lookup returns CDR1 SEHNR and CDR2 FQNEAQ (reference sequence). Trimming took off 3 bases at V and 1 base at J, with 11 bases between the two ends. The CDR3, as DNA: TGTGCCAGCAGCTTTGGGGGGCATGGCACAGATACGCAGTATTTT. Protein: CASSFGGHGTDTQYF. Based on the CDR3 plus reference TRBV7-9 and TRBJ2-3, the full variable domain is DTGVSQNPRHKITKRGQNVTFRCDPISEHNRLYWYRQTLGQGPEFLTYFQNEAQLEKSRLLSDRFSAERPKGSFSTLEIQRTEQGDSAMYLCASSFGGHGTDTQYFGPGTRLTVL.

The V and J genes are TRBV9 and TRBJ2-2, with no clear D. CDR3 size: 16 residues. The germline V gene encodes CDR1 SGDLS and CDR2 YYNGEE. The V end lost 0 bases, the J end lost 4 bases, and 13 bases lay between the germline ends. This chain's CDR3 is CASSVDDLLSTGELFF. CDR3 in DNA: TGTGCCAGCAGCGTAGATGACCTGTTGAGCACCGGGGAGCTGTTTTTT.